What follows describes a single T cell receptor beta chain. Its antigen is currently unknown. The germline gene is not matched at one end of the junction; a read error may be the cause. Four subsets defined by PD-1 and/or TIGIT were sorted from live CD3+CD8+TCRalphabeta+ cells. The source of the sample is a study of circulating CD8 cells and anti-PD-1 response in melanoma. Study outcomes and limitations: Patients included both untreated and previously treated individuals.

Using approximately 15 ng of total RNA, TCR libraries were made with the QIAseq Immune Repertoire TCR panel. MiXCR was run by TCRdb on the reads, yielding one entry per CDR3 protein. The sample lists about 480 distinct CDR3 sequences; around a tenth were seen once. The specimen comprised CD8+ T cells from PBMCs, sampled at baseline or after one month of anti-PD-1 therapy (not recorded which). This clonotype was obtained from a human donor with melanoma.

CDR3 protein: CASGPDWGNEKLFF. The CDR3 bases are TGTGCTAGTGGCCCTGACTGGGGTAATGAGAAACTGTTTTTT. J is TRBJ1-4 and V is TRBV12-5; D call uncertain. Per the germline V gene, CDR1 is LGHNT and CDR2 is FRNRAP. The CDR3 has 14 amino acids.